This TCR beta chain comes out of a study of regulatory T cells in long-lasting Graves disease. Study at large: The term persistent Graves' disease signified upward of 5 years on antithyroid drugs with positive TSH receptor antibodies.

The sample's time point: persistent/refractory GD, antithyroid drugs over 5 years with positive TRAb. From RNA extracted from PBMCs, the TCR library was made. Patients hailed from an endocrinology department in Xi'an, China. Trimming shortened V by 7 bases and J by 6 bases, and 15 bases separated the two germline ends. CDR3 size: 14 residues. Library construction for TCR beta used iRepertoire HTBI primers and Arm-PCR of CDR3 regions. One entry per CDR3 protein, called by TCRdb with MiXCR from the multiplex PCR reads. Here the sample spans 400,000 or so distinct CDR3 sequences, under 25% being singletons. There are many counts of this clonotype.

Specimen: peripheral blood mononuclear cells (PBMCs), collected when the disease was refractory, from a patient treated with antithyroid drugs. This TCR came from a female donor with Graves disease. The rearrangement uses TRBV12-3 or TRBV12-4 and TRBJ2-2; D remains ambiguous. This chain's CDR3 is CASIPSGYSGELFF. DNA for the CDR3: TGTGCCAGCATACCTTCTGGGTACTCCGGGGAGCTGTTTTTT.